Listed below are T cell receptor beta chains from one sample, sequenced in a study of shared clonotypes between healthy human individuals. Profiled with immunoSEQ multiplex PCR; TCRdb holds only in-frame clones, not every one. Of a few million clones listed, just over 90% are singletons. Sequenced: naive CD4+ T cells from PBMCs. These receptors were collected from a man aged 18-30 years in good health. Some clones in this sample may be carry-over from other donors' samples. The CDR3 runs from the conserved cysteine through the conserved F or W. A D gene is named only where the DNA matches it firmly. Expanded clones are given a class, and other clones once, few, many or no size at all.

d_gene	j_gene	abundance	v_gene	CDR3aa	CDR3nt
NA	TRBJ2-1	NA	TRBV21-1	CAKTVRNSVYNEQFF	TGTGCCAAAACAGTACGGAACAGCGTCTACAATGAGCAGTTCTTC
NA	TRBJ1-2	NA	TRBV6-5	CASRPGTDGDGYTF	TGTGCCAGCCGGCCTGGGACGGATGGGGACGGCTACACCTTC
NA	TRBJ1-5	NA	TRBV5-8	CASSYVGPQHF	TGTGCCAGCAGCTACGTAGGGCCCCAGCATTTT
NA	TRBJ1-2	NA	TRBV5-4	CASSLRLNGYTF	TGTGCCAGCAGCTTGAGGCTCAATGGCTACACCTTC
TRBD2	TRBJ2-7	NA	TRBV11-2	CASSLAGGPSYEQYF	TGTGCCAGCAGCTTGGCGGGAGGGCCCTCCTACGAGCAGTACTTC
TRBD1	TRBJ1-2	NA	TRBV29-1	CSVGQGANGYTF	TGCAGCGTCGGACAGGGGGCTAATGGCTACACCTTC
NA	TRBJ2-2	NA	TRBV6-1	CASSEALGGTGELFF	TGTGCCAGCAGTGAAGCCCTCGGGGGCACCGGGGAGCTGTTTTTT
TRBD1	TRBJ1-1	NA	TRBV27	CASSLGRGQSTEAFF	TGTGCCAGCAGTTTGGGCAGGGGGCAAAGCACTGAAGCTTTCTTT
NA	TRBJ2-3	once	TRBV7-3	CASSLDKDRTDTQYF	TGTGCCAGCAGCTTGGACAAAGACCGCACAGATACGCAGTATTTT
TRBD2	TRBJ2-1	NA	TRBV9	CASSLGLAENEQFF	TGTGCCAGCAGCTTGGGACTAGCGGAAAATGAGCAGTTCTTC
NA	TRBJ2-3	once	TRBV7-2	CASSLGRTDTQYF	TGTGCCAGCAGCTTAGGCAGGACAGATACGCAGTATTTT
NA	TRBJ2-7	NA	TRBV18	CASSPPVPTYEQYF	TGTGCCAGCTCACCACCCGTACCCACCTACGAGCAGTACTTC
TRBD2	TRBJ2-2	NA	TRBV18	CASSPLAGGNTGELFF	TGTGCCAGCTCACCACTAGCGGGAGGAAACACCGGGGAGCTGTTTTTT
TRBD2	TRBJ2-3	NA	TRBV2	CASRLAGGSTDTQYF	TGTGCCAGCAGGCTAGCGGGAGGTAGCACAGATACGCAGTATTTT